Below, one T cell receptor (beta chain) is given with its context. The V gene's germline CDR1 is SGDLS and CDR2 YYNGEE. The CDR3 is 15 amino acids. With 0 bases removed from V and 3 bases from J, the gap between germline ends came to 9 bases. This specimen belongs to a study of shared clonotypes between healthy human individuals. The study separated CD4+ cells into CD45RA+ naive and CD45RA-negative memory subsets. The study ran the assay at deep level. Only in-frame clones appear in the TCRdb table, and some are missing; sequencing was by immunoSEQ multiplex PCR. The table shows 2 million to 2.5 million clones, with approximately 96% occurring only once.

This TCR was recovered from a man aged 18 to 35 in good health. Specimen: naive CD4+ T cells sorted from blood. Regarding subset: CD45RA+ positively selected. The rearrangement links TRBV9 to TRBJ1-4; a weak D match, TRBD1 (5 bases). CDR3 coding DNA: TGTGCCAGCAGCGTAGGGGGGACGGCTAATGAAAAACTGTTTTTT. Translation: CASSVGGTANEKLFF. Variable domain in full (rest from reference TRBV9 and TRBJ1-4): DSGVTQTPKHLITATGQRVTLRCSPRSGDLSVYWYQQSLDQGLQFLIQYYNGEERAKGNILERFSAQQFPDLHSELNLSSLELGDSALYFCASSVGGTANEKLFFGSGTQLSVL.